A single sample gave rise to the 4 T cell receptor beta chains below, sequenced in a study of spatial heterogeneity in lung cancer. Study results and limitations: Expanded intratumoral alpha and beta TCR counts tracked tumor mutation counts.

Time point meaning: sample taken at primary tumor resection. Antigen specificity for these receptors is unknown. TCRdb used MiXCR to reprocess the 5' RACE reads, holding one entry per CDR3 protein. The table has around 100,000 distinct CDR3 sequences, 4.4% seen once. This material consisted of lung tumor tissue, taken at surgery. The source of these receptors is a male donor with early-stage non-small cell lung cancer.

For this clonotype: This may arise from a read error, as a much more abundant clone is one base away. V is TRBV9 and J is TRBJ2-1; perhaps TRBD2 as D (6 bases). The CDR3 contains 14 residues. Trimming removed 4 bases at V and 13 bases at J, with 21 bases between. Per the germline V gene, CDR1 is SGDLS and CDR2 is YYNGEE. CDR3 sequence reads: CASSPGLTTLDQFF. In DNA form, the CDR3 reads TGTGCCAGCAGCCCTGGACTAACTACACTTGATCAGTTCTTC.

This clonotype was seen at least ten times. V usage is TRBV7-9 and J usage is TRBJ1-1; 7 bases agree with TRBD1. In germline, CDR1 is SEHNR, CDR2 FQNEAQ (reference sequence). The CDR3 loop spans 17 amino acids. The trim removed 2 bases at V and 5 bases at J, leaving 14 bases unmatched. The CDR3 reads CASSLLRGGYRNTEAFF. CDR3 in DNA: TGTGCCAGCAGCTTACTTCGAGGGGGCTATCGGAATACTGAAGCTTTCTTT.

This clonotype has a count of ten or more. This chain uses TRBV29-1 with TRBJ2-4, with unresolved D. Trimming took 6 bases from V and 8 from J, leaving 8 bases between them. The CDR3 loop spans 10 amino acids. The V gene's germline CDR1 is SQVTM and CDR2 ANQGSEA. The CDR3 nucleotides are TGCAGCGTCGTCCGGGACATTCAGTACTTC. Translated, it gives CSVVRDIQYF.

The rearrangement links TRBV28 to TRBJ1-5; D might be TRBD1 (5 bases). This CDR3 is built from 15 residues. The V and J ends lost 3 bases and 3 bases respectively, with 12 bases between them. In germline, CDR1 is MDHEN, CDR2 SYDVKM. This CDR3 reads CASSLEDTFNQPQHF. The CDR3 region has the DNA TGTGCCAGCAGTTTGGAGGACACCTTCAATCAGCCCCAGCATTTT.